Sequencing of this TCR beta chain was carried out in a study of Ad26.COV2.S vaccination and SARS-CoV-2 variants. About the study: Into the muscle, Ad26.COV2.S was dosed once or twice, 56 days apart. Whole-study findings and limits: Total responses of T cells may have been underestimated by the analyses of TCR breadth and depth.

Note on this clone: Its target is unknown.

The CDR3 sequence is 16 residues long. V lost 2 bases, J lost 2 bases, and 14 bases lay in between. Per germline, CDR1 MNHEY and CDR2 SMNVEV (reference sequence). Sequencing used immunoSEQ multiplex PCR; TCRdb keeps in-frame clones, though not all of them. The top ten hold 3.4% of the sample, which has roughly 380,000 clones, 87% seen once. Treatment reported: 15 to 20 received Ad26.COV2.S at low or high dose, single or two shots; several received placebo; per-sample allocation not given. The study sampled participants on day 63 after the first vaccine or placebo injection. Donation was by an adult aged 18-55 years who was in Boston.

The V gene is TRBV27, the J gene TRBJ2-3; D is ambiguous. Source: peripheral blood, taken in a trial of Ad26.COV2.S vaccine versus placebo. The source is a person aged 18-65 years who received the Ad26.COV2.S COVID-19 vaccine or a placebo. The CDR3 reads CASSLGKGPLTDTQYF. The CDR3 DNA is TGTGCCAGCAGTTTAGGAAAAGGGCCTCTCACAGATACGCAGTATTTT.